Reported below is one TCR beta chain. This entry is derived from a study of cytotoxic CD8 clonotypes in ibrutinib-treated CLL. CDR1 is MNHEY, CDR2 SVGAGI, per germline. The CDR3 length is 13 residues. V lost 2 bases and J lost 7, with 9 bases in between. Repertoires were generated with immunoSEQ multiplex PCR, while TCRdb's copy carries only in-frame clones and drops some. The profile shows roughly 63,000 clones, around 52% of them singletons. This chain connects TRBV6-5 to TRBJ1-5; D ambiguous. This clonotype originated in a human donor with chronic lymphocytic leukemia. Material: PBMCs, obtained after 12 months of ibrutinib treatment. The CDR3 DNA sequence: TGTGCCAGCAGTTACGGCCGGAACCAGCCCCAGCATTTT. Translated: CASSYGRNQPQHF.